Described below is a single TCR beta chain sequence and its context. Its antigen remains unidentified. The sample holds no much larger clone one base away, and base qualities are not on file. The sample comes from a study of T cell responses to AZD1222 COVID-19 vaccine (dated by TCRdb to the early 2020s). General notes on the study: AZD1222 recipients with second doses at about 4 weeks or about 12 weeks were pooled, because spike-specific TCR depth and breadth did not differ between schedules. Enrollment into the trials was organized by age into subgroups of 18-55, 56-69 and 70-plus years, and those subgroups contained about 160, 30 and 59 TCR-sequenced participants, respectively. A total of about 240 trial participants underwent TCR sequencing, of whom 200 to 220 received two doses of AZD1222 and 26 received two doses of the MenACWY control vaccine.

The junction shows trimming of 2 bases on V and 2 bases on J, plus 16 bases between the germline ends. The CDR3 runs 17 amino acids, cysteine and phenylalanine included. CDR3 DNA only is kept here, 51 bases in frame from base 1. Via the germline V gene, CDR1 is SGHDT and CDR2 YYEEEE. The CDR3 regions of human TCRbeta chains were analyzed by immunosequencing. Per the authors' processing: Repertoire TCRs were matched against a reference library of SARS-CoV-2-specific TCRs generated with the MIRA antigen-specificity platform. Breadth was defined as the fraction of unique TCRs that were SARS-CoV-2-associated, and depth was defined as the fraction of total T cells that were SARS-CoV-2-associated. Each spike-specific TCR was assigned to its reactive spike region and to a CD4 or CD8 class using the MIRA data. Log10-transformed breadth and depth values were compared by one-way ANOVA with Sidak's multiple comparisons tests. The table comes from immuneACCESS by way of TCRdb, which keeps in-frame sequences with V and J called. Part of the clones is missing from these tables; in studies checked, under half for an unresolved V gene and the rest for unknown reasons. V and J calls and clone size are given by that table; D and trimming were obtained from the DNA. The sample table lists around 79,000 clones, 87% of them with a count of one. Approximately 1.5% of the sample lies in the top ten.

Per the publication, the time point label means: baseline before first vaccination. Samples from vaccinated people were obtained from the UK trials COV001 and COV002, which included a single-blind randomized controlled phase 2/3 trial of AZD1222 (ChAdOx1 nCoV-19) in healthy adults. For TCRbeta chain sequencing, PBMC samples from trial participants were taken at day 0 and at day 28 after the second dose. The paper's findings and limits, for the study overall: A significant rise in spike-specific TCR breadth and depth was observed after two AZD1222 doses relative to day 0 and relative to MenACWY recipients. The vaccine-associated CD4 TCRs covered the entire spike protein, and the dominant responses fell in regions 160-218 and 743-854. In the small 56-69-year group, the increase in depth fell short of significance, most likely because of low power. Because no samples from the day 14 peak response were available, repertoires could be characterized only after the peak T cell response. Participants were mostly white British, with more females than males. The authors suggested clonal diversity may have been underestimated. Conclusions about previously exposed vaccinees are limited, since just 5 to 7 AZD1222 recipients were seropositive for SARS-CoV-2 at baseline. Reportedly, almost half of the unique spike-specific TCRs recognized epitopes lying outside the regions that are mutated in the B.1.351 and B.1.1.7 variants.

The material was peripheral blood, obtained on day 0 of AZD1222 vaccination. The sequence links TRBV5-6 to TRBJ2-2; the D gene is tentatively TRBD1 or TRBD2, each matching 5 bases. The receptor's source is an adult in good health. The nucleotide sequence reads as follows: TGTGCCAGCAGCTTAGGTGGGGCGGGCCTCAACACCGGGGAGCTGTTTTTT. Translated, this is CASSLGGAGLNTGELFF.